This is a list of T cell receptor beta chains from one sample in a study of identical twins. TCRdb re-called the 5' RACE reads with MiXCR, one entry per CDR3 protein. The sample contains some 560,000 distinct CDR3 sequences, approximately 10% of which appear only once. The sample also formed part of further work on yellow fever vaccine responses in identical twins.

The specimen sequenced was PBMCs. Receptors originate from a woman aged 18-35 years in good health. The CDR3 runs from the conserved cysteine through the conserved F or W. D genes are given only for firm matches. Size values are once, few and many counts, or a class for expanded clones, and some rows have none.

v_gene,d_gene,abundance,j_gene,CDR3nt,CDR3aa
TRBV21-1,.,few,TRBJ2-7,TGTGCCAGCAGCAAGGGTCCCCGCGAGCAGTACTTC,CASSKGPREQYF
TRBV20-1,.,many,TRBJ2-3,TGCAGTGCTAACGGACTAATCACAGATACGCAGTATTTT,CSANGLITDTQYF
TRBV12-3/TRBV12-4,TRBD2,many,TRBJ2-3,TGTGCCAGCCTATCTAGCGGGGCTACAGATACGCAGTATTTT,CASLSSGATDTQYF
TRBV4-1,TRBD2,.,TRBJ2-7,TGCGCCAGCAGCCGGCTTATAGGACTAGCGGCCGAGCAGTACTTC,CASSRLIGLAAEQYF
TRBV6-2/TRBV6-3,TRBD1,.,TRBJ2-7,TGTGCCAGCACACAGGGGCCCTACGAGCAGTACTTC,CASTQGPYEQYF
TRBV5-6,.,.,TRBJ2-1,TGTGCCAGCAGCCTGGGACGGACGAAATACAATGAGCAGTTCTTC,CASSLGRTKYNEQFF
TRBV11-2,TRBD1,few,TRBJ2-7,TGTGCCAGCAGCCTACGCTACCGGACAGGGGGCAACGAGCAGTACTTC,CASSLRYRTGGNEQYF
TRBV5-1,TRBD2,few,TRBJ2-5,TGCGCCAGCAGCATCAGACCGGGACTAGCGGAAGAGACCCAGTACTTC,CASSIRPGLAEETQYF
TRBV12-3/TRBV12-4,TRBD2,.,TRBJ2-2,TGTACCAGCAGCAGAAGGACTAGCGGGATCAACACCGGGGAGCTGTTTTTT,CTSSRRTSGINTGELFF
TRBV5-1,.,many,TRBJ2-2,TGCGCCAGCCGTGCGGACAGCCCCGGGGAGCTGTTTTTT,CASRADSPGELFF
TRBV29-1,.,many,TRBJ2-1,TGCAGCGTTGGGGGGAATGAGCAGTTCTTC,CSVGGNEQFF
TRBV13,.,.,TRBJ2-5,TGTGCCAGCAGCTTAGAAGGGGAAGAGACCCAGTACTTC,CASSLEGEETQYF
TRBV7-9,.,.,TRBJ1-1,TGTGCCAGCAGCCCAGGGCATGAAGCTTTCTTT,CASSPGHEAFF
TRBV20-1,.,many,TRBJ2-1,TGCAGTGCTAGAGGATTGGGTGGGGGTGAGCAGTTCTTC,CSARGLGGGEQFF
TRBV6-2/TRBV6-3,TRBD2,few,TRBJ2-7,TGTGCCAGCAGTCGCATGTTTATAGCGGGAGGACGGGAAGAGCAGTACTTC,CASSRMFIAGGREEQYF
TRBV4-2,.,.,TRBJ2-3,TGTGCCAGCAGCCCAATTAACGCCGGGACCCCCGATACGCAGTATTTT,CASSPINAGTPDTQYF
TRBV5-1,.,many,TRBJ2-2,TGCGCCACCCAAACAGGCACCGGGGAGCTGTTTTTT,CATQTGTGELFF
TRBV20-1,TRBD2,.,TRBJ2-1,TGCAGTGCTAGAGATGGAACTAGCGGGAGTATATACTACAATGAGCAGTTCTTC,CSARDGTSGSIYYNEQFF
TRBV6-1,.,.,TRBJ1-2,TGTGCCAGCAGGCCCCCGTTAGCTAACTATGGCTACACCTTC,CASRPPLANYGYTF
TRBV27,.,few,TRBJ1-4,TGTGCCAGCAAGGGGGTTGAGAATGAAAAACTGTTTTTT,CASKGVENEKLFF
TRBV11-3,.,.,TRBJ2-7,TGTGCCAGCAGCTTCTCGGTGGGCTACGAGCAGTACTTC,CASSFSVGYEQYF
TRBV7-2,.,many,TRBJ2-3,TGTGCCAGCAGTTCGATAGGTCACACAGATACGCAGTATTTT,CASSSIGHTDTQYF
TRBV7-2,.,.,TRBJ2-7,TGTGCCAGCAGCTTTTATCCCCAGGCCGGAGAGCAGTACTTC,CASSFYPQAGEQYF
TRBV11-2,TRBD2,.,TRBJ2-5,TGTGCCAGCAGCCCCCGTACGGGGGGGAAAGAGACCCAGTACTTC,CASSPRTGGKETQYF
TRBV11-2,.,.,TRBJ2-3,TGTGCCAGCCGCTTAGATGGGCTCAACACAGATACGCAGTATTTT,CASRLDGLNTDTQYF
TRBV5-1,.,many,TRBJ2-1,TGCGCCAGCAGCTTGGGACGGACGGTTAATGAGCAGTTCTTC,CASSLGRTVNEQFF
TRBV28,.,few,TRBJ2-1,TGTGCCAGCAGTTACAACTCCGCGGGTACCCGGAACAATGAGCAGTTCTTC,CASSYNSAGTRNNEQFF
TRBV20-1,TRBD2,few,TRBJ2-1,TGCAGTGCTAGAGATCCGCGGGAGGGGGAATACAATGAGCAGTTCTTC,CSARDPREGEYNEQFF
TRBV10-1,TRBD2,few,TRBJ2-3,TGCGCCAGCAGAGCGGGAGATCGAGATACGCAGTATTTT,CASRAGDRDTQYF
TRBV20-1,.,many,TRBJ1-5,TGCAGTGCTAGACTCGCGGAGATCCGCAATCAGCCCCAGCATTTT,CSARLAEIRNQPQHF
TRBV28,TRBD1,many,TRBJ2-1,TGTGCCAGCAGTTTGGGGACAGGGTATGATGAGCAGTTCTTC,CASSLGTGYDEQFF
TRBV20-1,.,.,TRBJ1-4,TGCAGTGCGACCCGGGGCACCCAGGGGGAAAAACTGTTTTTT,CSATRGTQGEKLFF
TRBV29-1,.,many,TRBJ1-4,TGCAGCGTTCTCATCACCGGGGCGAATGAAAAACTGTTTTTT,CSVLITGANEKLFF
TRBV3-1,.,.,TRBJ2-5,TGTGCCTGCACCAAAGATCCAGGACAAGAGACCCAGTACTTC,CACTKDPGQETQYF
TRBV3-1,.,.,TRBJ2-3,TGTGCCAGCGGAGGGTCGCAGAGCACAGATACGCAGTATTTT,CASGGSQSTDTQYF
TRBV9,TRBD1,many,TRBJ2-1,TGTGCCAGCAGCGTATCAGGGGGTGGCTCCTACAATGAGCAGTTCTTC,CASSVSGGGSYNEQFF
TRBV4-1,.,.,TRBJ2-7,TGCGCCAGCAGCCCGGCATTTTCGGACGAGCAGTACTTC,CASSPAFSDEQYF